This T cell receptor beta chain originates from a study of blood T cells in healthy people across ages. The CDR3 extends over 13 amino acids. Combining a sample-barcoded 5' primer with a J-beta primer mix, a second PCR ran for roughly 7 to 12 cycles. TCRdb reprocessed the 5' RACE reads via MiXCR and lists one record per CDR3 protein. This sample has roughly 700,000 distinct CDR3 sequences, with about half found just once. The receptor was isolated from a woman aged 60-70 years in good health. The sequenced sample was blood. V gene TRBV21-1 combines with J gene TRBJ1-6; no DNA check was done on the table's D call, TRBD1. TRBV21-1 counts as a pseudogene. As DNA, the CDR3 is TGTGCCAGCGAAGTGACCGGGGAATTCACCCTCCACTTT. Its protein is CASEVTGEFTLHF.